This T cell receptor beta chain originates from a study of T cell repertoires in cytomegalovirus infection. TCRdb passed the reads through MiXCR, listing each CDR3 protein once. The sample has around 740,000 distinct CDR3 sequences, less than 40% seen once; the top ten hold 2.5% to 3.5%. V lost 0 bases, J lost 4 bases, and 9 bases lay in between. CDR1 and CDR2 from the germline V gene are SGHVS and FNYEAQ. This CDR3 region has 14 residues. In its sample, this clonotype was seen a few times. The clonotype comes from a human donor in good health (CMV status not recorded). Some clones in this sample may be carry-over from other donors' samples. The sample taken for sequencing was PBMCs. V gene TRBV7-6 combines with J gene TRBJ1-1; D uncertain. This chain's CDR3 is CASSLAQRSTEAFF. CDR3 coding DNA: TGTGCCAGCAGCTTAGCACAGAGGAGCACTGAAGCTTTCTTT.